A selection of T cell receptor beta chains follows, all from one sample in a study of blood T cell repertoires in COVID-19. Using immunoSEQ multiplex PCR, the repertoire was profiled, and TCRdb retains in-frame clones only, with some absent. The data contain about 160,000 clones, around four fifths of them singletons. The sample taken for sequencing was peripheral blood. The receptors derive from a woman of 80 years or more with acute or convalescent COVID-19. CDR3s include the opening cysteine and the closing phenylalanine or tryptophan. The D gene is left open where the match is weak. Size values are once, few and many counts, or a class for expanded clones, and some rows have none.

j_gene | abundance | d_gene | v_gene | CDR3nt | CDR3aa
TRBJ1-1 | . | . | TRBV2 | TGTGCCTCTTTAGAGGGTAGGGACACTGAAGCTTTCTTT | CASLEGRDTEAFF
TRBJ2-3 | . | . | TRBV2 | TGTGCCAGCACCCCCCTTGAGGATACGCAGTATTTT | CASTPLEDTQYF
TRBJ2-7 | . | TRBD1 | TRBV19 | TGTGCCAGTAGCCTTGGACAGGGGGTATACTACGAGCAGTACTTC | CASSLGQGVYYEQYF
TRBJ2-2 | once | . | TRBV13 | TGTGCCAGCAGCTCGTCAGGGTTCGGGGAGCTGTTTTTT | CASSSSGFGELFF
TRBJ1-5 | . | TRBD1 | TRBV15 | TGTGCCACCAGCGACAGGGTGGACTACAATCAGCCCCAGCATTTT | CATSDRVDYNQPQHF
TRBJ2-1 | . | . | TRBV10-2 | TGCGCCAGCAGTGAGTCGAATCCCAGCTACAATGAGCAGTTCTTC | CASSESNPSYNEQFF
TRBJ2-5 | . | TRBD2 | TRBV18 | TGTGCCAGCTCACAGACTAGCGGGAGTATGGGAGAGACCCAGTACTTC | CASSQTSGSMGETQYF
TRBJ2-7 | . | . | TRBV29-1 | TGCAGCGCCGAAACCCAGGGGTACGAGCAGTACTTC | CSAETQGYEQYF
TRBJ2-7 | . | . | TRBV27 | TGTGCCAGCATGACAGGCACCTACGAGCAGTACTTC | CASMTGTYEQYF
TRBJ2-7 | many | . | TRBV7-2 | TGTGCCAGCAGCTTACTAGTAAGAGAATACGAGCAGTACTTC | CASSLLVREYEQYF
TRBJ2-3 | . | . | TRBV5-1 | TGCGCCAGCAGCTCCCGACAGGGCACAGATACGCAGTATTTT | CASSSRQGTDTQYF
TRBJ2-2 | . | . | TRBV5-1 | TGCGCCAGCAGCTTAGGGAGTGGGGAGCTGTTTTTT | CASSLGSGELFF
TRBJ2-3 | few | . | TRBV5-8 | TGTGCCAGCAGCTTGGGATCGGGAGTCACAGATACGCAGTATTTT | CASSLGSGVTDTQYF
TRBJ2-7 | . | TRBD1 | TRBV5-1 | TGCGCCAGCAGCTTGGTAACCACAGGGGTCCACGAGCAGTACTTC | CASSLVTTGVHEQYF
TRBJ1-5 | . | . | TRBV3-1/TRBV3-2 | TGTGCCAGGCGAGGAGAGCGCTCTCAGCCCCAGCATTTT | CARRGERSQPQHF
TRBJ2-3 | . | TRBD2 | TRBV3-1/TRBV3-2 | TGTGCCAGCAGCCAAGATCCGGGGCGGGAGATGGGCGCGCAGTATTTT | CASSQDPGREMGAQYF
TRBJ1-2 | . | . | TRBV11-2 | TGTGCCAGCAGCTTAACAGCTAACTATGGCTACACCTTC | CASSLTANYGYTF
TRBJ1-1 | . | . | TRBV30 | TGTGCCTGGAGCCCGGGGGGGAACACTGAAGCTTTCTTT | CAWSPGGNTEAFF
TRBJ1-1 | once | TRBD1 | TRBV30 | TGTGCCTGGGCGGAGGGGGCGGCAGGGGACACTGAAGCTTTCTTT | CAWAEGAAGDTEAFF
TRBJ2-7 | . | . | TRBV19 | TGTGCCAGTAGTTGGCCCGGGGGTAGCGAGCAGTACTTC | CASSWPGGSEQYF
TRBJ2-7 | . | TRBD2 | TRBV6-6 | TGTGCCAGCAGACCCACTAGCGGGAGGACCTACGAGCAGTACTTC | CASRPTSGRTYEQYF
TRBJ2-1 | . | . | TRBV11-2 | TGTGCCAGCAGCCCCCGCGCGGCCTCCTACAATGAGCAGTTCTTC | CASSPRAASYNEQFF
TRBJ2-1 | . | . | TRBV19 | TGTGCCAGTAGTATACTGGGAGGCAATGAGCAGTTCTTC | CASSILGGNEQFF
TRBJ1-2 | . | . | TRBV5-6 | TGTGCCAGCAGCTTTTACGACCGGGAATCGGATGGCTACACCTTC | CASSFYDRESDGYTF
TRBJ1-2 | . | TRBD1 | TRBV19 | TGTGCCACCACCGGGACAGCGATTCTCTATGGCTACACCTTC | CATTGTAILYGYTF
TRBJ2-1 | . | TRBD2 | TRBV9 | TGTGCCAGCAGCGTGACTAGCGCCACCTTCGACAATGAGCAGTTCTTC | CASSVTSATFDNEQFF
TRBJ1-2 | . | . | TRBV7-9 | TGTGCCAGCAGCTTAGTTCGGGGGGAAGGCTACACCTTC | CASSLVRGEGYTF
TRBJ2-7 | . | TRBD1 | TRBV6-5 | TGTGCCAGCATCCCGACAGGGGTTCGCGAGCAGTACTTC | CASIPTGVREQYF
TRBJ1-4 | . | TRBD1 | TRBV3-1/TRBV3-2 | TGTGCCAGCAGCAAGACAGGGGGGGATGAAAAACTGTTTTTT | CASSKTGGDEKLFF
TRBJ2-5 | few | . | TRBV11-2 | TGTGCCAGCAGCCCCCCAGGACAAGAGACCCAGTACTTC | CASSPPGQETQYF
TRBJ2-3 | once | . | TRBV11-1 | TGTGCCAGCACCCGACAGTCTAGCACAGATACGCAGTATTTT | CASTRQSSTDTQYF
TRBJ1-1 | . | TRBD1 | TRBV6-4 | TGTGCCAGCAGCAGGACAGGGGTTAACACTGAAGCTTTCTTT | CASSRTGVNTEAFF
TRBJ1-3 | . | . | TRBV5-4 | TGTGCCAGCAGCTTGGTCGGGGAGAGGGCCATATATTTT | CASSLVGERAIYF
TRBJ1-1 | . | . | TRBV6-5 | TGTGCCAGCAGCCAACCAGACAGATTGAACACTGAAGCTTTCTTT | CASSQPDRLNTEAFF
TRBJ2-5 | . | . | TRBV5-1 | TGCGCCAGCAGCTTTTTTCAGGAGACCCAGTACTTC | CASSFFQETQYF
TRBJ2-1 | . | TRBD1 | TRBV27 | TGTGCCAGCAGTTCGCGGGACAGGGGTCGCGGCTACAATGAGCAGTTCTTC | CASSSRDRGRGYNEQFF
TRBJ1-1 | . | . | TRBV28 | TGTGCCAGCAGTTTGGCGACTTGGCGGACTGAAGCTTTCTTT | CASSLATWRTEAFF
TRBJ1-3 | . | . | TRBV2 | TGTGCCAGCAGTGATGATGGGGCCTCTGGAAACACCATATATTTT | CASSDDGASGNTIYF
TRBJ2-1 | few | . | TRBV7-2 | TGTGCCAGCAGCTTCGACTGGGGAGGTCTGTTGGAGCAGTTCTTC | CASSFDWGGLLEQFF
TRBJ2-3 | few | TRBD2 | TRBV19 | TGTGCCAGTAGTACCACAGGCGGCGGGAGTTCCGATACGCAGTATTTT | CASSTTGGGSSDTQYF
TRBJ1-5 | . | . | TRBV3-1/TRBV3-2 | TGTGCCAGCAGCCAAGATTACGGAGACAATCAGCCCCAGCATTTT | CASSQDYGDNQPQHF
TRBJ1-4 | . | . | TRBV24-1 | TGTGCCACCCCTAAGAGGGAGAATGAAAAACTGTTTTTT | CATPKRENEKLFF
TRBJ1-2 | . | . | TRBV28 | TGTGCCAGCAGTTTATTGAGGGAAGGGTCGGACTATGGCTACACCTTC | CASSLLREGSDYGYTF
TRBJ1-1 | . | . | TRBV11-2 | TGTGCCAGCAGCTTCAGGGTAAACACTGAAGCTTTCTTT | CASSFRVNTEAFF
TRBJ2-1 | . | TRBD2 | TRBV12-5 | TGTGCTAGTGAAATACGAAGCGGGAGTTCCTACAATGAGCAGTTCTTC | CASEIRSGSSYNEQFF
TRBJ2-7 | . | TRBD2 | TRBV5-8 | TGTGCCAGCAGCTTGATGGCAGCGGCTAGCGGGGCCTACGAGCAGTACTTC | CASSLMAAASGAYEQYF
TRBJ2-3 | few | . | TRBV7-2 | TGTGCCAGCAGCTTAAGCATCCTCCGAAGCACAGATACGCAGTATTTT | CASSLSILRSTDTQYF
TRBJ2-2 | . | . | TRBV6-6 | TGTGCCACCACCCCCGAGGGCCGGTCGAACACCGGGGAGCTGTTTTTT | CATTPEGRSNTGELFF
TRBJ2-3 | . | TRBD2 | TRBV24-1 | TGTGCCACCAGTTTAGCGGGGGGGGACGGTACGCAGTATTTT | CATSLAGGDGTQYF
TRBJ1-1 | few | . | TRBV6-5 | TGTGCCAGCAGTTATCGGACAGCGAACACTGAAGCTTTCTTT | CASSYRTANTEAFF
TRBJ2-1 | . | . | TRBV9 | TGTGCCAGCAGCGTAGGGCTAGCAGACTACAATGAGCAGTTCTTC | CASSVGLADYNEQFF